The TCR beta chain under discussion was sequenced for a study of cytomegalovirus exposure and HLA in healthy donors. Study-level results: The authors later found most CMV-associated TCR beta chains appeared HLA-restricted. A later analysis reportedly found that, within productive TCRs, an Asian-associated ancestry cluster had fewer N-insertions than the mean observed across the approximately 700 donors. Clonal expansion, a later analysis showed, was greater in HLA-associated TCR beta chains than in equally common others. With later analysis, a missense DCLRE1C variant became linked to TCR beta V- and J-gene trimming.

Amplification used 60 Vbeta primers and 13 Jbeta primers. Data came from immunoSEQ multiplex PCR; TCRdb stores just in-frame clones and leaves some out. The table records about 170,000 clones, roughly 72% of them present only once. A remark on this clone: As yet, its antigen is unknown.

This TCR was recovered from a woman in her thirties in good health and CMV-seropositive. The material sequenced was PBMCs.

Here the CDR3 reads CASSMGTGMNTIYF. In DNA form, the CDR3 reads TGTGCCAGTAGTATGGGGACAGGGATGAACACCATATATTTT. V is TRBV19 and J is TRBJ1-3; 9 positions agree with TRBD1. Germline CDR1 LNHDA, CDR2 SQIVND (reference sequence). This CDR3 comprises 14 residues. V shed 3 bases, J shed 7 bases, and the junction held 4 bases outside the gene matches. The variable domain in full, with the rest retrieved from reference TRBV19 and TRBJ1-3, is DGGITQSPKYLFRKEGQNVTLSCEQNLNHDAMYWYRQDPGQGLRLIYYSQIVNDFQKGDIAEGYSVSREKKESFPLTVTSAQKNPTAFYLCASSMGTGMNTIYFGEGSWLTVV.